The following is a TCR beta chain sequence with its context. V lost 0 bases and J lost 2; bases outside the gene matches: 7. CDR3 length: 18 residues. CDR1 and CDR2 from the germline V gene are SGHNT and YYREEE (reference sequence). Assay used: immunoSEQ multiplex PCR; TCRdb lists only in-frame clones, some missing. This sample has around 70,000 clones, with about 90% found just once. This entry is derived from a study of T cell changes during pregnancy in multiple sclerosis. The J gene is TRBJ2-3, the V gene TRBV5-4; 12 nucleotides match TRBD2. Sequenced here: peripheral blood, sampled in the first trimester of pregnancy. The TCR originated in a female donor in good health, enrolled as a control in a pregnancy study. Here the CDR3 DNA reads TGTGCCAGCAGCTTGGACATGGGACTAGCGGGCAACACAGATACGCAGTATTTT. This translates into CASSLDMGLAGNTDTQYF.